Listed below are T cell receptor beta chains from one sample, sequenced in a study of blood T cells in healthy people across ages. TCRdb ran MiXCR on the 5' RACE reads and lists one entry per CDR3 protein. The data show about a million distinct CDR3 sequences, about 53% seen once. The sample comprised blood. These receptors were collected from a woman in her fifties or sixties in good health. The CDR3 runs from the conserved cysteine through the conserved F or W. A D gene is named only where the DNA matches it firmly. Not all rows give a size; the values are once, few, many and, for expanded clones, a class.

D: .; J: TRBJ2-7; V: TRBV5-4; size: .; CDR3: CASSNIGTHYEQYF; DNA: TGTGCCAGCAGCAACATAGGGACACACTACGAGCAGTACTTC
D: .; J: TRBJ2-1; V: TRBV2; size: .; CDR3: CATLWGSYNEQFF; DNA: TGTGCCACCCTTTGGGGCTCCTACAATGAGCAGTTCTTC
D: TRBD2; J: TRBJ2-3; V: TRBV27; size: .; CDR3: CASSSPREGDTQYF; DNA: TGTGCCAGCAGTTCTCCGCGGGAGGGAGATACGCAGTATTTT
D: TRBD2; J: TRBJ2-1; V: TRBV20-1; size: few; CDR3: CSARAPASGRNEQFF; DNA: TGCAGTGCTAGAGCCCCGGCTAGCGGGAGGAATGAGCAGTTCTTC
D: TRBD1; J: TRBJ2-3; V: TRBV29-1; size: .; CDR3: CSVGGQGGTDTQYF; DNA: TGCAGCGTTGGCGGACAGGGTGGCACAGATACGCAGTATTTT
D: .; J: TRBJ2-7; V: TRBV29-1; size: .; CDR3: CSLLGRVYGQYF; DNA: TGCAGCCTATTGGGCAGGGTGTACGGGCAGTACTTC
D: .; J: TRBJ2-7; V: TRBV30; size: .; CDR3: CAGSRGSSYEQYF; DNA: TGTGCCGGATCCCGGGGGAGCTCCTACGAGCAGTACTTC
D: .; J: TRBJ2-7; V: TRBV6-5; size: .; CDR3: CASSYAGDSYEQYF; DNA: TGTGCCAGCAGTTATGCAGGGGACTCCTACGAGCAGTACTTC
D: TRBD2; J: TRBJ2-1; V: TRBV6-2/TRBV6-3; size: .; CDR3: CASSARLALAYNEQFF; DNA: TGTGCCAGCAGTGCCCGACTAGCCCTGGCTTACAATGAGCAGTTCTTC
D: TRBD2; J: TRBJ2-7; V: TRBV29-1; size: .; CDR3: CSVEVGLGLGEQYF; DNA: TGCAGCGTTGAAGTAGGACTTGGACTAGGCGAGCAGTACTTC
D: .; J: TRBJ2-1; V: TRBV27; size: .; CDR3: CASRPLPGGEQSYNEQFF; DNA: TGTGCCAGCAGACCCCTCCCCGGGGGAGAACAATCCTACAATGAGCAGTTCTTC
D: .; J: TRBJ2-3; V: TRBV6-6; size: .; CDR3: CASSYGGWGREKDTQYF; DNA: TGTGCCAGCAGTTACGGTGGATGGGGCCGGGAGAAAGATACGCAGTATTTT
D: .; J: TRBJ2-3; V: TRBV29-1; size: few; CDR3: CSAVRQAAADTQYF; DNA: TGCAGCGCGGTCCGGCAGGCGGCGGCAGATACGCAGTATTTT
D: TRBD2; J: TRBJ2-3; V: TRBV5-1; size: few; CDR3: CASSLAMAGGEDTQYF; DNA: TGCGCCAGCAGCTTGGCTATGGCGGGAGGCGAAGATACGCAGTATTTT